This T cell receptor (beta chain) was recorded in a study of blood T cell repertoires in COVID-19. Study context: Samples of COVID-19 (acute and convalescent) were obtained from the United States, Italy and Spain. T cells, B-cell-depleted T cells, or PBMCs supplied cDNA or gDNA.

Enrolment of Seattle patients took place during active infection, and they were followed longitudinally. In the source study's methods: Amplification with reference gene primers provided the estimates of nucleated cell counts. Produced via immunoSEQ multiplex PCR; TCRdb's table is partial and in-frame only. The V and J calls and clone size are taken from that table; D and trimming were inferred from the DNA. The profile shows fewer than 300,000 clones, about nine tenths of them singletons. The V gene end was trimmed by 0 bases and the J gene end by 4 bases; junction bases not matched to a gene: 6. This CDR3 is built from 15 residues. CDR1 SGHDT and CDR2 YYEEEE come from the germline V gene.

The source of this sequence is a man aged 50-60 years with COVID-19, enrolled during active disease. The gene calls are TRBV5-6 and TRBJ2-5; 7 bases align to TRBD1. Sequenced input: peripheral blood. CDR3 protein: CASSLAKGAGETQYF. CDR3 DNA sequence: TGTGCCAGCAGCTTGGCCAAGGGGGCGGGAGAGACCCAGTACTTC.